This T cell receptor beta chain was captured in a study of CD8 T cells in Susac syndrome. Sequencing of TCR beta drew on CD8+ and CD4+ T cells from blood. The CDR3 is 13 amino acids. V lost 4 bases to trimming and J lost 7 bases, with 14 bases between them. A quantity of about 0.5 to 1 ug RNA underwent reverse transcription using random hexamers. It was immunoSEQ multiplex PCR that amplified TCR beta CDR3 across 54 Vbeta and 13 Jbeta. TCRdb independently ran MiXCR on the immunoSEQ multiplex PCR reads; one entry per CDR3 protein. The data show about 140,000 distinct CDR3 sequences, approximately 93% seen once.

The sequence came from a human donor in good health. The gene calls are TRBV12-3 or TRBV12-4 and TRBJ2-7; the D is unclear. The sample consisted of CD4+ T cells from PBMCs. This chain's CDR3 is CASSSAIPGEQYF. CDR3 DNA: TGTGCCAGCAGTTCGGCCATACCTGGGGAGCAGTACTTC.